This TCR beta chain emerged from a study of blood T cell repertoires in COVID-19. Data came from immunoSEQ multiplex PCR; TCRdb stores just in-frame clones and leaves some out. In the table there are around 120,000 clones, 70% to 80% of which are singletons. V was trimmed by 2 bases and J by 1 base, leaving 11 bases between them. The CDR3 is made up of 15 amino acids. CDR1 is MNHNS, CDR2 SASEGT, per germline. This sequence was found in a man in his sixties or seventies with active or convalescent COVID-19. Source material: peripheral blood. V and J are TRBV6-1 and TRBJ1-2; perhaps TRBD1 as D (5 bases). The CDR3 DNA reads TGTGCCAGCAGTGAAAGTCGGACACTTAACTATGGCTACACCTTC. Translating gives CASSESRTLNYGYTF.